One sample yielded the 23 T cell receptor beta chains listed below, sequenced in a study of vaccination and CD4 T cells after COVID-19. CD4+ T cells that had been cultured provided DNA sequenced with the Oncomine TCR Beta short-read assay. MiXCR, run by TCRdb on the PCR reads, gives a single entry per CDR3 protein. The sample consists of roughly 20,000 distinct CDR3 sequences, around 62% of them appearing once. What these receptors recognize is not known. The treatment was: approximately nine-day PBMC culture with coronavirus spike peptide pools or control peptides (ViraFEST assay). The material sequenced was CD4+ T cells from blood, cultured in vitro, taken before SARS-CoV-2 vaccination. These receptors were taken from a human donor who received a COVID-19 vaccine.

This clonotype was counted only a few times. The chain links TRBV20-1 to TRBJ1-2; possible D gene TRBD1, 5 bases. Trimming took off 5 bases at V and 4 bases at J, with 11 bases between the two ends. The CDR3 runs 12 residues. Germline V CDR1 and CDR2: DFQATT, SNEGSKA (reference sequence). The CDR3 DNA reads as TGCAGTGCTGCGACAGTCGGCTATGGCTACACCTTC. Encoded protein: CSAATVGYGYTF.

This rearrangement joins TRBV20-1 to TRBJ1-2; a weak D match, TRBD1 (5 bases). Germline assignment: CDR1 DFQATT and CDR2 SNEGSKA (reference sequence). V was pared by 7 bases and J by 6 bases, with 15 bases between. The CDR3 consists of 12 residues. CDR3 protein: CSVGVGKNGYTF. The DNA for the CDR3 is TGCAGTGTAGGGGTCGGAAAGAATGGCTACACCTTC.

This chain's CDR3 is CAWGGIGRVGGNSPLHF. The CDR3 DNA reads as TGTGCCTGGGGTGGGATAGGCAGGGTAGGGGGGAATTCACCCCTCCACTTT. The gene calls are TRBV30 and TRBJ1-6, with D perhaps matching TRBD1 (6 bases). This CDR3 comprises 17 residues. Germline V gene data show CDR1 as GTSNPN and CDR2 as SVGIG (reference sequence). V lost 5 bases, J lost 7 bases, and 24 bases lay in between.

V is TRBV20-1 and J is TRBJ1-3, with D uncertain. The CDR3 is made up of 15 amino acids. Trimming pared 0 bases from V and 0 bases from J, leaving 9 bases between. CDR1 and CDR2 from the germline V gene are DFQATT and SNEGSKA (reference sequence). CDR3 region: CSARERLYSGNTIYF. CDR3 coding DNA: TGCAGTGCTAGAGAGCGACTATACTCTGGAAACACCATATATTTT.

This chain uses TRBV7-6 with TRBJ2-3; 7 bases fit TRBD2. Germline loops: CDR1 SGHVS, CDR2 FNYEAQ. The ends lost 1 base at V and 2 bases at J; junction bases unmatched: 9. The CDR3 runs to 17 residues. DNA of the CDR3: TGTGCCAGCAGCTTAGGGGCGTCTGGGACTACCACAGATACGCAGTATTTT. Encoded protein: CASSLGASGTTTDTQYF.

The chain recombines TRBV12-5 with TRBJ1-2; D might be TRBD1 (6 bases). V was clipped by 3 bases and J by 7 bases, with 12 bases between them. Germline lookup yields CDR1 LGHNT and CDR2 FRNRAP. The CDR3 is 13 amino acids. The CDR3 sequence: CASGLPGVSGYTF. The CDR3 DNA follows: TGTGCTAGTGGTTTACCAGGGGTTAGTGGCTACACCTTC.

The gene calls are TRBV6-5 and TRBJ1-5, with D unresolved. This CDR3 is built from 14 residues. Looked up from germline, CDR1 is MNHEY and CDR2 is SVGAGI. V was trimmed by 0 bases and J by 7 bases, leaving 10 bases between them. The CDR3 sequence: CASSYSHGSQPQHF. In DNA, the CDR3 is TGTGCCAGCAGTTACTCCCACGGTTCCCAGCCCCAGCATTTT.

V gene TRBV30 combines with J gene TRBJ1-3, with D tentatively TRBD1 (5 bases). The CDR3 has 14 residues. Trimming cost V 4 bases and J 2 bases, with 12 bases left between them. CDR1 is GTSNPN, CDR2 SVGIG, per germline (reference sequence). CDR3 DNA sequence: TGTGCCTGGATTCCACAGGATGCTGGAAACACCATATATTTT. It yields the protein CAWIPQDAGNTIYF.

This clonotype was counted between two and nine times. J is TRBJ2-3 and V is TRBV20-1, with 8 bases fitting TRBD1. There are 16 residues in the CDR3. Trimming cost V 1 base and J 2 bases; bases outside gene matches: 8. CDR1 is DFQATT, CDR2 SNEGSKA, per germline (reference sequence). The CDR3 coding sequence is TGCAGTGCTAGAGTGCGGACAGGGCAATTCACAGATACGCAGTATTTT. Translation gives CSARVRTGQFTDTQYF.

The chain couples TRBV6-5 to TRBJ2-2, with D perhaps matching TRBD2 (6 bases). V lost 3 bases and J lost 7, with 9 bases in between. Germline CDR1 is MNHEY and CDR2 is SVGAGI. CDR3 size: 13 residues. CDR3 coding DNA: TGTGCCAGCAGTTATCGGAGGGTCGGGGAGCTGTTTTTT. This gives the protein CASSYRRVGELFF.

The V and J genes are TRBV24-1 and TRBJ1-2, with 7 bases fitting TRBD1. This CDR3 spans 11 amino acids. The V gene's germline CDR1 is KGHDR and CDR2 SFDVKD. Trimming removed 10 bases from V and 4 bases from J; junction bases left unmatched: 2. CDR3 DNA: TGTGCCACGCCAGGGGGCTATGGCTACACCTTC. It codes for CATPGGYGYTF.

This clonotype was recorded only once. The rearrangement links TRBV2 to TRBJ1-1; weak D call: TRBD1 (5 bases). The germline CDR1 and CDR2 sequences are SNHLY and FYNNEI. Trimming removed 8 bases at V and 2 bases at J, with 15 bases between. The CDR3 is 14 residues long. The CDR3 DNA is TGTGCCAGCCTCGTGGGACTCGACAACACTGAAGCTTTCTTT. It yields the protein CASLVGLDNTEAFF.

This chain connects TRBV20-1 to TRBJ2-2; D may be TRBD1 (7 bases). The CDR3 is 15 residues long. Deletions cut 3 bases from V and 6 bases from J, with 17 bases between. Germline V lookup: CDR1 DFQATT, CDR2 SNEGSKA (reference sequence). The CDR3 nucleotides are TGCAGTGCTAGCTCGGGACAGCGGGCGTCCGGGGAGCTGTTTTTT. It translates to CSASSGQRASGELFF.

This clonotype was observed a few times. The V gene is TRBV20-1, the J gene TRBJ1-5; TRBD1 matches 9 bases. This CDR3 spans 15 amino acids. V shed 1 base, J shed 2 bases, and the junction held 3 bases outside the gene matches. Germline loops: CDR1 DFQATT, CDR2 SNEGSKA (reference sequence). CDR3 in DNA: TGCAGTGCTAGAGGGACAGGGGTCGGCAATCAGCCCCAGCATTTT. Protein: CSARGTGVGNQPQHF.

This chain joins TRBV12-3 or TRBV12-4 and TRBJ1-2; 9 bases agree with TRBD1. The CDR3 loop spans 12 amino acids. V was clipped by 3 bases and J by 9 bases; unmatched bases: 2. The CDR3 here is CASSFDRGSYTF. Written as DNA, the CDR3 is TGTGCCAGCAGTTTCGACAGGGGGAGCTACACCTTC.

This chain uses TRBV12-3 or TRBV12-4 with TRBJ1-5; D is possibly TRBD1 (5 bases). This CDR3 region has 16 residues. V was pared by 5 bases and J by 0 bases, with 14 bases between. CDR3 nucleotides: TGTGCCAGCAGTCTCCGGGGGTACAATAGCAATCAGCCCCAGCATTTT. As protein: CASSLRGYNSNQPQHF.

The chain carries TRBV11-2 and TRBJ1-1; D is uncertain. CDR3 length equals 12 residues. The germline V gene encodes CDR1 SGHAT and CDR2 FQNNGV. With 6 bases removed from V and 10 bases from J, the gap between germline ends came to 15 bases. This CDR3 reads CASSFRGSGAFF. The CDR3, as DNA: TGTGCCAGCAGTTTCCGCGGTAGTGGAGCTTTCTTT.

The rearrangement uses TRBV12-3 or TRBV12-4 and TRBJ1-1, with D possibly TRBD1 on 6 matching bases. The V gene lost 2 bases and the J gene lost 4 bases, with 14 bases spanning the gap. The CDR3 has 15 amino acids. The CDR3 here is CASSLSRDTGTEAFF. The CDR3 DNA reads as TGTGCCAGCAGTTTAAGCCGGGACACGGGCACTGAAGCTTTCTTT.

This clonotype has just a few counts. CDR3 loop: CASSPRGGFETQYF. CDR3 DNA sequence: TGTGCCAGCAGCCCCAGGGGAGGGTTCGAGACCCAGTACTTC. The chain joins TRBV7-2 to TRBJ2-5; D perhaps matches TRBD2 (7 bases). CDR1 and CDR2 (germline): SGHTA, FQGNSA. The CDR3 totals 14 residues. V gave up 5 bases and J gave up 5 bases, with 15 bases separating them. Based on the CDR3 plus reference TRBV7-2 and TRBJ2-5, the full variable domain is GAGVSQSPSNKVTEKGKDVELRCDPISGHTALYWYRQSLGQGLEFLIYFQGNSAPDKSGLPSDRFSAERTGGSVSTLTIQRTQQEDSAVYLCASSPRGGFETQYFGPGTRLLVL.

The genes are TRBV7-2 and TRBJ2-2; D might be TRBD1 (6 bases). Per the germline V gene, CDR1 is SGHTA and CDR2 is FQGNSA. The length of the CDR3 is 16 residues. Between the trimmed V and J ends, which lost 5 bases and 2 bases, there was a span of 15 bases. Here the CDR3 DNA reads TGTGCCAGCAGCCTGTATACAGGGACCAACACCGGGGAGCTGTTTTTT. As protein: CASSLYTGTNTGELFF.

CDR3 sequence (DNA): TGTGCCAGCAGTTACGCGCCTAGCGGGGGGGCCAGGGAGACCCAGTACTTC. It translates to CASSYAPSGGARETQYF. The chain is built from TRBV6-2 or TRBV6-3 and TRBJ2-5, with 12 positions matching TRBD2. The CDR3 contains 17 residues. Per germline, CDR1 MNHEY and CDR2 SVGEGT. V shed 2 bases, J shed 5 bases, and the junction held 9 bases outside the gene matches.

The CDR3 loop is CASSYRQNTEAFF. The CDR3 nucleotides are TGTGCCAGCAGTTATCGCCAAAACACTGAAGCTTTCTTT. The chain carries TRBV6-5 and TRBJ1-1, with D unclear. There are 13 residues in the CDR3. The ends were cut back, 3 bases at V and 2 bases at J, with 7 bases in the middle. The germline V gene has CDR1 MNHEY and CDR2 SVGAGI.

This clonotype was counted a single time. CDR3 DNA sequence: TGTGCCTGGAGTGTAGAATCCACCGAGCAGTACTTC. Translating gives CAWSVESTEQYF. This rearrangement joins TRBV30 to TRBJ2-7; D is undetermined. V was pared by 0 bases and J by 6 bases, with 9 bases between. The CDR3 spans 12 residues. Germline V CDR1 and CDR2: GTSNPN, SVGIG (reference sequence). The full variable domain, in which reference TRBV30 and TRBJ2-7 provide the parts outside the CDR3, is SQTIHQWPATLVQPVGSPLSLECTVEGTSNPNLYWYRQAAGRGLQLLFYSVGIGQISSEVPQNLSASRPQDRQFILSSKKLLLSDSGFYLCAWSVESTEQYFGPGTRLTVT.